The 11 T cell receptor beta chains below come from one sample, sequenced in a study of T cell clones after liver transplantation. The table came from immunoSEQ multiplex PCR; TCRdb's copy has only in-frame clones and leaves some out. The table has 50,000 to 55,000 clones, 65% to 80% seen once. Sample: CD4+ T cells from blood, taken around 54 months after liver transplant. These receptor sequences come from a human patient who received a liver transplant. Some T cells may be supplied by the graft donor.

This clone was counted a few times. The chain combines TRBV5-4 with TRBJ1-5; TRBD1 might be the D (5 bases). V shed 0 bases and J shed 7 bases, with 11 bases lying between them. Germline V gene sequence: CDR1 SGHNT, CDR2 YYREEE (reference sequence). CDR3 length: 14 residues. CDR3 bases: TGTGCCAGCAGCTTGGCAGGGTCGAAACAGCCCCAGCATTTT. Amino acids: CASSLAGSKQPQHF. Full variable domain (outside the CDR3, taken from reference TRBV5-4 and TRBJ1-5): ETGVTQSPTHLIKTRGQQVTLRCSSQSGHNTVSWYQQALGQGPQFIFQYYREEENGRGNFPPRFSGLQFPNYSSELNVNALELDDSALYLCASSLAGSKQPQHFGDGTRLSIL.

This clone was observed once. This same CDR3 is encoded by further DNA sequences in the sample. The rearrangement links TRBV5-1 to TRBJ2-7, with D uncertain. Germline CDR1 reads SGHRS; CDR2 reads YFSETQ. V was trimmed by 0 bases and J by 2 bases, leaving 6 bases between them. The CDR3 is 13 residues long. Here the CDR3 reads CASSLDQTYEQYF. The CDR3 nucleotides are TGCGCCAGCAGCTTGGATCAGACCTACGAGCAGTACTTC.

The chain couples TRBV6-6 to TRBJ1-2, with TRBD1 matching 11 bases. The CDR3 runs to 14 residues. Germline CDR1 and CDR2: MNHNY and SVGAGI (reference sequence). V was clipped by 10 bases and J by 4 bases; unmatched bases: 8. The CDR3 loop reads CAIGTGGEGYGYTF. CDR3 DNA sequence: TGTGCCATCGGGACAGGGGGAGAGGGCTATGGCTACACCTTC.

The V and J genes are TRBV27 and TRBJ1-6; D remains ambiguous. V dropped 8 bases and J dropped 7 bases, with 9 bases sitting between them. Per the germline V gene, CDR1 is MNHEY and CDR2 is SMNVEV (reference sequence). This CDR3 region has 12 residues. For the CDR3, the DNA is TGTGCCAGCGGTCAGGCAAATTCACCCCTCCACTTT. Translated: CASGQANSPLHF.

The chain carries TRBV5-1 and TRBJ1-6; D possibly corresponds to TRBD1 (5 bases). Germline V gene lookup returns CDR1 SGHRS and CDR2 YFSETQ. The CDR3 has 18 amino acids. Trimming took off 1 base at V and 0 bases at J, with 14 bases between the two ends. The CDR3 DNA sequence: TGCGCCAGCAGCTTGACCGACAGTTGGAGCTCCTATAATTCACCCCTCCACTTT. Its translation: CASSLTDSWSSYNSPLHF.

V is TRBV5-4 and J is TRBJ1-6; TRBD1 might be the D (5 bases). Germline V CDR1 and CDR2: SGHNT, YYREEE (reference sequence). The V and J ends lost 2 bases and 10 bases respectively, with 10 bases between them. The CDR3 runs to 13 residues. For the CDR3, the DNA is TGTGCCAGCAGCTTTACGGGGGAGTCACCCCTCCACTTT. Amino acid sequence: CASSFTGESPLHF.

V is TRBV11-2 and J is TRBJ1-6, with D unresolved. Germline V gene data show CDR1 as SGHAT and CDR2 as FQNNGV. Trimming removed 4 bases from V and 9 bases from J, with 7 bases in between. The CDR3 loop spans 12 amino acids. The CDR3 sequence: CASSYWGSPLHF. The CDR3 coding sequence is TGTGCCAGCAGCTACTGGGGTTCACCCCTCCACTTT.

This clone occurred a few times. The chain has TRBV19 and TRBJ1-2; D call uncertain. This CDR3 contains 12 residues. Per germline, CDR1 LNHDA and CDR2 SQIVND (reference sequence). Trimming shortened V by 0 bases and J by 5 bases, and 4 bases separated the two germline ends. In nucleotides, the CDR3 is TGTGCCAGTAGTATAGAACCATATGGCTACACCTTC. Protein sequence: CASSIEPYGYTF.

The chain is built from TRBV6-6 and TRBJ2-2; D not certain. V dropped 9 bases and J dropped 1 base, with 12 bases sitting between them. The CDR3 loop spans 14 amino acids. The germline gives CDR1 MNHNY, CDR2 SVGAGI (reference sequence). CDR3 amino acids: CASKENGNTGELFF. The CDR3 region has the DNA TGTGCCAGTAAAGAAAACGGGAACACCGGGGAGCTGTTTTTT.

The chain recombines TRBV18 with TRBJ1-5; 7 bases are a match to TRBD1. The CDR3 covers 16 residues. With V trimmed by 3 bases and J by 5 bases, 10 bases remained unmatched. Per the germline V gene, CDR1 is KGHSH and CDR2 is LQKENI. CDR3 loop: CASSPPGQSNYQPQHF. The CDR3 coding sequence is TGTGCCAGCTCACCTCCGGGACAGTCTAATTATCAGCCCCAGCATTTT.

The V gene is TRBV30, the J gene TRBJ2-2; TRBD1 matches at 11 bases. Trimming at V came to 8 bases and at J to 5 bases, leaving 7 bases not matched to a gene. Germline V gene sequence: CDR1 GTSNPN, CDR2 SVGIG (reference sequence). CDR3 length: 14 residues. The CDR3 DNA is TGTGCCGGCACCGGGACAGGGGGGACCGGGGAGCTGTTTTTT. Translated: CAGTGTGGTGELFF.